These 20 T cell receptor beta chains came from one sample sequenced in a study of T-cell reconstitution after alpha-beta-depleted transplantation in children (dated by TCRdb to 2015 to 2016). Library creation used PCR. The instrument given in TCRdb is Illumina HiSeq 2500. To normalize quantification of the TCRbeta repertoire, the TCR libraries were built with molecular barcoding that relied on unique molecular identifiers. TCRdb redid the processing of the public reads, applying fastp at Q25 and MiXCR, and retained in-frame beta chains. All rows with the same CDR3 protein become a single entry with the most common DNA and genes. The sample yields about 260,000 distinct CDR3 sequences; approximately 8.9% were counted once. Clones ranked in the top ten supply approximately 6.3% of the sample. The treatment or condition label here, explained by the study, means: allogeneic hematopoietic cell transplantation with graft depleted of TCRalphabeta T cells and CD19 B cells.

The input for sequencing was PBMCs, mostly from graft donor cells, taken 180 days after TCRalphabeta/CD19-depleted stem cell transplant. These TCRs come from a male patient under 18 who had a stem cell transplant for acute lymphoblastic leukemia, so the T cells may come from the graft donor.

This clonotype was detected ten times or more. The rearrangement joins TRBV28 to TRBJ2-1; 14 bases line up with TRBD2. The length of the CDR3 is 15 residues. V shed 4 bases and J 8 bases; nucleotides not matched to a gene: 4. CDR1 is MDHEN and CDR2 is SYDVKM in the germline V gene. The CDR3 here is CASSSGTSGGHEQFF. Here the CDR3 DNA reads TGTGCCAGCAGTTCAGGGACTAGCGGGGGCCATGAGCAGTTCTTC.

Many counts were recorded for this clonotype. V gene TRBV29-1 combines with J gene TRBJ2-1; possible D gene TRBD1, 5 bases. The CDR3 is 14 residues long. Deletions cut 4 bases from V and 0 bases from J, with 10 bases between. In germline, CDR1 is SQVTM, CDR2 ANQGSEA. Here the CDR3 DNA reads TGCAGCGTTGGACAGCCAAGCTCCTACAATGAGCAGTTCTTC. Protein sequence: CSVGQPSSYNEQFF.

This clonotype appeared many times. The CDR3 is CATSPNRDGGRTNEKLFF. CDR3 nucleotides: TGTGCCACCAGCCCAAATCGAGACGGAGGTCGGACTAATGAAAAACTGTTTTTT. This rearrangement joins TRBV15 to TRBJ1-4; no clear D. V shed 5 bases and J shed 2 bases, with 21 bases lying between them. There are 18 residues in the CDR3. CDR1 is LNHNV and CDR2 is YYDKDF in the germline V gene (reference sequence). Full variable domain (outside the CDR3, taken from reference TRBV15 and TRBJ1-4): DAMVIQNPRYQVTQFGKPVTLSCSQTLNHNVMYWYQQKSSQAPKLLFHYYDKDFNNEADTPDNFQSRRPNTSFCFLDIRSPGLGDTAMYLCATSPNRDGGRTNEKLFFGSGTQLSVL.

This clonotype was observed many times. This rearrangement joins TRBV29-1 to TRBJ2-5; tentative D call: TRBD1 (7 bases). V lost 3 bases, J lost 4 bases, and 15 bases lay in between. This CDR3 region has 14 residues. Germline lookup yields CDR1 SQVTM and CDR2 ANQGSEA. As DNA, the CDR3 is TGCAGCGTTGATCTAGGAGGGGGCGGAGAGACCCAGTACTTC. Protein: CSVDLGGGGETQYF.

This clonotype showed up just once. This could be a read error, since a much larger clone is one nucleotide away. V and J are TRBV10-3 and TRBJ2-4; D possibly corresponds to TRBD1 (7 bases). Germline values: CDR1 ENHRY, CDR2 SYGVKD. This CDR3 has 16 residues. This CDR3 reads CAIPRRGPPTKNSQYF. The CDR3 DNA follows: TGTGCCATCCCTAGGAGGGGGCCACCCACCAAAAACAGTCAGTACTTC.

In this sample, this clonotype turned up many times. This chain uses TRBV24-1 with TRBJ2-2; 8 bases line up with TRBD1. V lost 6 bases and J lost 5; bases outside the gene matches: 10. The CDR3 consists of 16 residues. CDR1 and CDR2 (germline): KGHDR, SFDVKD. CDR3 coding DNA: TGTGCCACCAGTCCTCCGGACAGGGAGTTAACCGGGGAGCTGTTTTTT. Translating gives CATSPPDRELTGELFF.

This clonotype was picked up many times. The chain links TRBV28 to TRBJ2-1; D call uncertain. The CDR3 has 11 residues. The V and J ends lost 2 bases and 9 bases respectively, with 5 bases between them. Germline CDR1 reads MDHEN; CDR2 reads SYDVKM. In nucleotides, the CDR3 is TGTGCCAGCAGTTTACGACGTGAGCAGTTCTTC. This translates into CASSLRREQFF. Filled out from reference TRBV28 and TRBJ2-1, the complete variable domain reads DVKVTQSSRYLVKRTGEKVFLECVQDMDHENMFWYRQDPGLGLRLIYFSYDVKMKEKGDIPEGYSVSREKKERFSLILESASTNQTSMYLCASSLRREQFFGPGTRLTVL.

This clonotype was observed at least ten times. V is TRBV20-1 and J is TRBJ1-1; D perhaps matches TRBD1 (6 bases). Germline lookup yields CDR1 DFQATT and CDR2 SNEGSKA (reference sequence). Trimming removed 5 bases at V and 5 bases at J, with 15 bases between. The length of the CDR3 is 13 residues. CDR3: CSAYGGAETEAFF. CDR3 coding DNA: TGCAGTGCTTACGGGGGGGCAGAGACTGAAGCTTTCTTT.

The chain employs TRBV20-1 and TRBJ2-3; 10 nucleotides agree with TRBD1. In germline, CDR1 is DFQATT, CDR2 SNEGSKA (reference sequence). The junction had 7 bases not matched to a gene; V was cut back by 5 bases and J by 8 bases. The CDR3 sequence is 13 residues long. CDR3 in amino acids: CSAAGTGATTQYF. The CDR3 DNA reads TGCAGTGCTGCCGGGACAGGGGCTACTACGCAGTATTTT.

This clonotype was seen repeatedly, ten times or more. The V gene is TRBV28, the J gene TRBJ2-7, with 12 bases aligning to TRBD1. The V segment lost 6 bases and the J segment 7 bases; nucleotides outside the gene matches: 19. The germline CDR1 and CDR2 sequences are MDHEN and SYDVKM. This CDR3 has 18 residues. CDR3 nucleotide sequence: TGTGCCAGCAGAGTTTTCCCCAAATTGGGACAGGGGGCTGGGGAGCAGTACTTC. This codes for CASRVFPKLGQGAGEQYF. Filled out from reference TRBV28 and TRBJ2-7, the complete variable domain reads DVKVTQSSRYLVKRTGEKVFLECVQDMDHENMFWYRQDPGLGLRLIYFSYDVKMKEKGDIPEGYSVSREKKERFSLILESASTNQTSMYLCASRVFPKLGQGAGEQYFGPGTRLTVT.

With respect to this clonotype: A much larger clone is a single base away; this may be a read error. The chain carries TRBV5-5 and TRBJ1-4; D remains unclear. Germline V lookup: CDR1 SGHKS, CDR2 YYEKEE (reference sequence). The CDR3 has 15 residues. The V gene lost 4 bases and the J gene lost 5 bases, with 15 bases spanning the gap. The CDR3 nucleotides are TGTGCCAGCAGCCCTCGGACGGGCCAAAATGAAAAACTGTTTTTT. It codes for CASSPRTGQNEKLFF.

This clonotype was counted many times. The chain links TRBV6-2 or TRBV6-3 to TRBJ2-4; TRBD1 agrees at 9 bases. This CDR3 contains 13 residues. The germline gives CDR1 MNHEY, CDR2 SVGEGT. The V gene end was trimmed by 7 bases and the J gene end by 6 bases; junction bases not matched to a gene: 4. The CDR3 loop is CASTLDRGNIQYF. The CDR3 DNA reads TGTGCCAGCACCTTGGACAGGGGAAACATTCAGTACTTC.

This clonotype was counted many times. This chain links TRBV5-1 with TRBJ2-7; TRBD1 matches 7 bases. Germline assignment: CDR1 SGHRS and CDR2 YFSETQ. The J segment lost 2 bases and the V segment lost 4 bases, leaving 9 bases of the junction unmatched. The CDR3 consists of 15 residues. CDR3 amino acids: CASSNRTGGTYEQYF. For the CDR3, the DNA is TGCGCCAGCAGCAATCGGACAGGTGGGACCTACGAGCAGTACTTC.

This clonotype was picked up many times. As DNA, the CDR3 is TGTGCCAGCAGTTACTCATTGGGTTCTGAGCAGTTCTTC. Protein product: CASSYSLGSEQFF. This sequence joins TRBV6-5 and TRBJ2-1, with D hard to call. Germline V gene sequence: CDR1 MNHEY, CDR2 SVGAGI. V was cut by 0 bases and J by 9 bases, with 9 bases left in between. The CDR3 extends over 13 amino acids.

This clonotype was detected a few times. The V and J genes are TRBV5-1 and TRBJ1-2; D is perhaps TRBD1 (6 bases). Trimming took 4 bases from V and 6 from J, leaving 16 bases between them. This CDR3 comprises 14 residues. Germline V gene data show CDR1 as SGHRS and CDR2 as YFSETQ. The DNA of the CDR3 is TGCGCCAGCAGCCCCCATGGGGGGGCGAATGGCTACACCTTC. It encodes CASSPHGGANGYTF. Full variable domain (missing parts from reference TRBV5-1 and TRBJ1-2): KAGVTQTPRYLIKTRGQQVTLSCSPISGHRSVSWYQQTPGQGLQFLFEYFSETQRNKGNFPGRFSGRQFSNSRSEMNVSTLELGDSALYLCASSPHGGANGYTFGSGTRLTVV.

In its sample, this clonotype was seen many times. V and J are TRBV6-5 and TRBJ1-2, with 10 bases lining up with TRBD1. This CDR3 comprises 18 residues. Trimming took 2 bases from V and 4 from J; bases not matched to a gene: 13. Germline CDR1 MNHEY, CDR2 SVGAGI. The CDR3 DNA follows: TGTGCCAGCAGTTACCGGCAATACCGGGACAGGGGCTCCTATGGCTACACCTTC. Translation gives CASSYRQYRDRGSYGYTF.

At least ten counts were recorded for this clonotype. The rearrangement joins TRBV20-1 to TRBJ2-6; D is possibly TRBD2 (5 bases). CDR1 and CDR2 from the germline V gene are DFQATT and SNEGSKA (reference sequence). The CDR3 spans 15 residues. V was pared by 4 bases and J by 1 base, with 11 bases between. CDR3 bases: TGCAGTGCTACCTCGGGCGGGTCTGGGGCCAACGTCCTGACTTTC. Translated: CSATSGGSGANVLTF.

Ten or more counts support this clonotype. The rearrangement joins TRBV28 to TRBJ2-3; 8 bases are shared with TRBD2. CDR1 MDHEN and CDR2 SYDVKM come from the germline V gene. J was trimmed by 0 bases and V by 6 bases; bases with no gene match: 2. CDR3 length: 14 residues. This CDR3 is CASRSGGSTDTQYF. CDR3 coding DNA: TGTGCCAGCAGAAGCGGGGGTAGCACAGATACGCAGTATTTT.

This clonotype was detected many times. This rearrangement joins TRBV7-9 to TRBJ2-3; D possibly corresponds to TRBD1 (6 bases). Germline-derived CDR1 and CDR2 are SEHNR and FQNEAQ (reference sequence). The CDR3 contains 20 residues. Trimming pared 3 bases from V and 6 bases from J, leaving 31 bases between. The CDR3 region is CASSFRPRSGTKAPRDTQYF. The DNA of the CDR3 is TGTGCCAGCAGCTTCCGACCCAGATCCGGGACAAAGGCCCCCCGGGATACGCAGTATTTT.

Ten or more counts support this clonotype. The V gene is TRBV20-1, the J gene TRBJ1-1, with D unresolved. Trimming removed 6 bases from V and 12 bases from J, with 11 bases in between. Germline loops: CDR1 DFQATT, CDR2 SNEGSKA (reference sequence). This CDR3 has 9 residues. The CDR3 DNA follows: TGCAGTGCAAACGAGAATACTTTCTTT. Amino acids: CSANENTFF.